The next 17 T cell receptor beta chains were all read from a single sample in a study of T cell responses to AZD1222 COVID-19 vaccine. This table comes from immunoSEQ multiplex PCR, and its TCRdb copy is limited to in-frame clones, with some not included. Of approximately 130,000 clones in the sample, roughly 93% are singletons; the top ten hold under 4%. The starting material was peripheral blood, obtained on day 0 of AZD1222 vaccination. All receptors come from an adult in good health.

The chain uses TRBV2 and TRBJ1-4; D gene uncertain. V was shortened by 7 bases and J by 7 bases, with 13 bases between the two germline ends. There are 13 residues in the CDR3. Germline CDR1 reads SNHLY; CDR2 reads FYNNEI. The CDR3 sequence is CASITGKGEKLFF. CDR3 coding DNA: TGTGCCAGCATAACTGGCAAGGGTGAAAAACTGTTTTTT. The full variable domain, its missing parts supplied by reference TRBV2 and TRBJ1-4, is EPEVTQTPSHQVTQMGQEVILRCVPISNHLYFYWYRQILGQKVEFLVSFYNNEISEKSEIFDDQFSVERPDGSNFTLKIRSTKLEDSAMYFCASITGKGEKLFFGSGTQLSVL.

The chain is built from TRBV2 and TRBJ2-3, with D uncertain. The CDR3 is made up of 13 amino acids. Germline V gene lookup returns CDR1 SNHLY and CDR2 FYNNEI. Trimming stripped 6 bases from V and 1 base from J, with 8 bases between. In DNA form, the CDR3 reads TGTGCCAGCAGCGGCGTGGGCACAGATACGCAGTATTTT. Translating gives CASSGVGTDTQYF.

This clone appeared once. The chain joins TRBV28 to TRBJ1-5; perhaps TRBD1 as D (6 bases). Looked up from germline, CDR1 is MDHEN and CDR2 is SYDVKM. This CDR3 spans 14 amino acids. Trimming removed 6 bases at V and 2 bases at J, with 11 bases between. CDR3 in amino acids: CASRLTGRNQPQHF. CDR3 in DNA: TGTGCCAGCAGACTCACAGGGCGCAATCAGCCCCAGCATTTT.

The chain employs TRBV15 and TRBJ1-5, with 8 bases aligning to TRBD1. Germline V gene sequence: CDR1 LNHNV, CDR2 YYDKDF (reference sequence). The CDR3 extends over 16 amino acids. V dropped 1 base and J dropped 7; count of bases not matched to a gene: 9. CDR3 in amino acids: CATSRVRTGMRQPQHF. The CDR3 coding sequence is TGTGCCACCAGCAGAGTTCGGACAGGGATGCGGCAGCCCCAGCATTTT.

On this clone: One junction end does not reproduce the germline sequence, and a read error may be involved. The V gene is TRBV6-1, the J gene TRBJ2-3, with D possibly matching TRBD1 (7 bases). The CDR3 extends over 15 amino acids. Germline V lookup: CDR1 MNHNS, CDR2 SASEGT. The CDR3 sequence is CASGESHRGGDTQYF. CDR3 DNA sequence: TGTGCCAGCGGTGAAAGCCACAGGGGAGGAGATACGCAGTATTTT.

This clone was found once. The CDR3 sequence is CASRPEDRVFYGYTF. The CDR3 DNA sequence: TGTGCCAGCAGACCCGAGGACAGGGTTTTCTATGGCTACACCTTC. The rearrangement links TRBV28 to TRBJ1-2; TRBD1 agrees at 8 bases. From germline, CDR1 is MDHEN and CDR2 SYDVKM. The ends lost 6 bases at V and 4 bases at J; junction bases unmatched: 10. The CDR3 is 15 amino acids.

The V and J genes are TRBV7-9 and TRBJ2-6; 10 bases line up with TRBD1. V shed 1 base and J 5 bases; nucleotides not matched to a gene: 5. Germline V gene lookup returns CDR1 SEHNR and CDR2 FQNEAQ (reference sequence). CDR3 length equals 17 residues. The CDR3 region is CASSLGQGASWANVLTF. CDR3 DNA sequence: TGTGCCAGCAGCTTAGGACAGGGGGCTTCCTGGGCCAACGTCCTGACTTTC.

The CDR3 loop is CASSFPYGNGYTF. In DNA, the CDR3 is TGTGCCAGCAGCTTTCCGTATGGGAATGGCTACACCTTC. The chain couples TRBV5-6 to TRBJ1-2; no definite D call. Per germline, CDR1 SGHDT and CDR2 YYEEEE. The CDR3 is 13 residues long. Deletions cut 2 bases from V and 6 bases from J, with 11 bases between.

This chain uses TRBV5-4 with TRBJ2-2, with D hard to call. Germline assignment: CDR1 SGHNT and CDR2 YYREEE (reference sequence). This CDR3 spans 12 amino acids. V was trimmed by 3 bases and J by 5 bases, leaving 5 bases between them. CDR3 nucleotides: TGTGCCAGCAGCTCCTATACCGGGGAGCTGTTTTTT. This gives the protein CASSSYTGELFF.

The rearrangement joins TRBV7-3 to TRBJ2-3, with 10 bases that match TRBD1. V shed 5 bases, J shed 2 bases, and the junction held 7 bases outside the gene matches. The CDR3 runs 16 residues. Germline CDR1 reads SGHTA; CDR2 reads FQGTGA. The CDR3 region has the DNA TGTGCCAGCAGCGCCAGTGGGACAGGGGCCACAGATACGCAGTATTTT. Encoded protein: CASSASGTGATDTQYF.

This chain uses TRBV5-1 with TRBJ2-7; D not resolved. CDR3 length: 11 residues. Trimming cost V 6 bases and J 4 bases, with 8 bases left between them. Per the germline V gene, CDR1 is SGHRS and CDR2 is YFSETQ. CDR3 region: CASKETYEQYF. The CDR3 nucleotides are TGCGCCAGCAAAGAGACTTACGAGCAGTACTTC.

CDR3 amino acids: CASSQRGTGVPYGYTF. DNA for the CDR3: TGTGCCAGCAGCCAACGCGGGACAGGGGTTCCTTATGGCTACACCTTC. The chain has TRBV16 and TRBJ1-2; 10 bases match TRBD1. Germline V CDR1 and CDR2: KGHSY, FQNENV. V dropped 2 bases and J dropped 5; count of bases not matched to a gene: 8. The length of the CDR3 is 16 residues.

The rearrangement joins TRBV13 to TRBJ1-5; D gene unclear. Trimming stripped 4 bases from V and 4 bases from J, with 5 bases between. CDR3 size: 12 residues. Germline lookup yields CDR1 PRHDT and CDR2 FYEKMQ (reference sequence). The CDR3 DNA sequence: TGTGCCAGCAGCTCTCGGAATCAGCCCCAGCATTTT. Protein: CASSSRNQPQHF.

The chain is built from TRBV7-2 and TRBJ1-6; no firm D call. Germline-derived CDR1 and CDR2 are SGHTA and FQGNSA. V was cut by 2 bases and J by 4 bases, with 6 bases left in between. CDR3 length: 14 residues. The CDR3 region has the DNA TGTGCCAGCAGCTTACAGTTTTATAATTCACCCCTCCACTTT. Residues: CASSLQFYNSPLHF.

The V call is TRBV11-3, the J call TRBJ2-1, with D tentatively TRBD2 (5 bases). The CDR3 is 13 residues long. Germline assignment: CDR1 SGHNT and CDR2 YENEEA. V lost 1 base to trimming and J lost 4 bases, with 5 bases between them. The CDR3 protein is CASSLGGYNEQFF. The CDR3 nucleotides read TGTGCCAGCAGCTTAGGCGGGTACAATGAGCAGTTCTTC.

This clone was detected only a few times. The chain joins TRBV19 to TRBJ1-5; TRBD1 aligns across 8 bases. The CDR3 is 15 amino acids. V shed 6 bases and J 2 bases; nucleotides not matched to a gene: 6. CDR1 is LNHDA, CDR2 SQIVND, per germline (reference sequence). The CDR3 sequence is CASRDREAGNQPQHF. The CDR3 DNA is TGTGCCAGTAGGGACAGGGAGGCTGGCAATCAGCCCCAGCATTTT.

The rearrangement links TRBV5-1 to TRBJ1-1, with D tentatively TRBD1 (5 bases). The V gene's germline CDR1 is SGHRS and CDR2 YFSETQ. This CDR3 is 15 amino acids long. Trimming stripped 0 bases from V and 3 bases from J, with 12 bases between. CDR3 nucleotides: TGCGCCAGCAGCTTGGATTCGGGGGAATACACTGAAGCTTTCTTT. It encodes CASSLDSGEYTEAFF.